The rows below give T cell receptor beta chains drawn from one sample of a study of shared clonotypes between healthy human individuals. Profiled with immunoSEQ multiplex PCR; TCRdb holds only in-frame clones, not every one. The sample yields 1,400,000 or so clones, 97% to 99% seen once. Sequenced: naive CD4+ T cells sorted from blood. The receptors shown here come from a man aged 25-45 years in good health. Each CDR3 is given with its conserved first and last residue. The D gene is left open where the match is weak. Clone size is shown for a subset of rows, as once, few, many or a class of expanded clone.

d_gene: TRBD1
abundance: -
j_gene: TRBJ2-1
v_gene: TRBV2
CDR3nt: TGTGCCAGCAGCGCATCTTCAGGGGGCTCTAGGCCCTACAATGAGCAGTTCTTC
CDR3aa: CASSASSGGSRPYNEQFF

d_gene: TRBD2
abundance: -
j_gene: TRBJ2-1
v_gene: TRBV6-5
CDR3nt: TGTGCCAGCAGTTACCAATCTAGCGGGAGTAGGCATGAGCAGTTCTTC
CDR3aa: CASSYQSSGSRHEQFF

d_gene: -
abundance: -
j_gene: TRBJ2-1
v_gene: TRBV10-2
CDR3nt: TGCGCCAGCAGTGAGACGACCCCGAGCTCCTACAATGAGCAGTTCTTC
CDR3aa: CASSETTPSSYNEQFF

d_gene: -
abundance: -
j_gene: TRBJ2-1
v_gene: TRBV9
CDR3nt: TGTGCCAGCAGCGTAGGAGCAGCCCTTTTGACGAAGAATGAGCAGTTCTTC
CDR3aa: CASSVGAALLTKNEQFF

d_gene: -
abundance: once
j_gene: TRBJ2-3
v_gene: TRBV9
CDR3nt: TGTGCCAGCAGCGTAGCGAGCGGACTACGGAGCACAGATACGCAGTATTTT
CDR3aa: CASSVASGLRSTDTQYF

d_gene: -
abundance: -
j_gene: TRBJ2-1
v_gene: TRBV28
CDR3nt: TGTGCCAGCAGTTTACCACCAGGTCTGTTAAATGAGCAGTTCTTC
CDR3aa: CASSLPPGLLNEQFF

d_gene: TRBD1
abundance: -
j_gene: TRBJ1-1
v_gene: TRBV7-9
CDR3nt: TGTGCCAGCAGCTTAGCGGGACAGGGGGCGCGGGGAGCTTTCTTT
CDR3aa: CASSLAGQGARGAFF

d_gene: -
abundance: -
j_gene: TRBJ2-3
v_gene: TRBV7-9
CDR3nt: TGTGCCAGCAGCCATCCCACTTTACTAACAGTAACAGATACGCAGTATTTT
CDR3aa: CASSHPTLLTVTDTQYF

d_gene: -
abundance: -
j_gene: TRBJ1-2
v_gene: TRBV18
CDR3nt: TGTGCCAGCTCACCGGGGGCGAGGAGGGTCTATGGCTACACCTTC
CDR3aa: CASSPGARRVYGYTF

d_gene: -
abundance: -
j_gene: TRBJ1-3
v_gene: TRBV28
CDR3nt: TGTGCCAGCAGTTCCCCTGCCATACGTGGAAACACCATATATTTT
CDR3aa: CASSSPAIRGNTIYF

d_gene: TRBD1
abundance: -
j_gene: TRBJ2-7
v_gene: TRBV4-3
CDR3nt: TGCGCCAGCAGCCAAGATACGGGGACAGGGGGCTACGAGCAGTACTTC
CDR3aa: CASSQDTGTGGYEQYF

d_gene: TRBD1
abundance: -
j_gene: TRBJ2-1
v_gene: TRBV10-3
CDR3nt: TGTGCCACCGAGGACAGGGCGGACAATGAGCAGTTCTTC
CDR3aa: CATEDRADNEQFF

d_gene: TRBD2
abundance: -
j_gene: TRBJ2-1
v_gene: TRBV7-2
CDR3nt: TGTGCCAGCAGCCCCGGGGGGGGTTTCTACAATGAGCAGTTCTTC
CDR3aa: CASSPGGGFYNEQFF

d_gene: -
abundance: once
j_gene: TRBJ1-5
v_gene: TRBV6-1
CDR3nt: TGTGCCAGCAGTGAAGCCTCGGGTTATAGCAATCAGCCCCAGCATTTT
CDR3aa: CASSEASGYSNQPQHF

d_gene: -
abundance: -
j_gene: TRBJ2-1
v_gene: TRBV29-1
CDR3nt: TGCAGCGTAAACAATGGGGGGGGCGACAATGAGCAGTTCTTC
CDR3aa: CSVNNGGGDNEQFF

d_gene: -
abundance: -
j_gene: TRBJ1-1
v_gene: TRBV6-6
CDR3nt: TGTGCCAGCAGTTACTTAGCGGGTCCCATAGGAGCTTTCTTT
CDR3aa: CASSYLAGPIGAFF

d_gene: TRBD2
abundance: -
j_gene: TRBJ2-7
v_gene: TRBV5-1
CDR3nt: TGCGCCAGCAGCTTGTGGGGAGGGGGGACTAGCGTCCCCTACGAGCAGTACTTC
CDR3aa: CASSLWGGGTSVPYEQYF

d_gene: TRBD1
abundance: once
j_gene: TRBJ2-7
v_gene: TRBV11-2
CDR3nt: TGTGCCAGCAGCCACGGATCCGGGACAGAGCCACTCCGGGGCGAGCAGTACTTC
CDR3aa: CASSHGSGTEPLRGEQYF

d_gene: TRBD2
abundance: -
j_gene: TRBJ2-7
v_gene: TRBV5-1
CDR3nt: TGCGCCAGCAGCTTGGCCGGGTCTAGCGGGAGGGCCCGCTACGAGCAGTACTTC
CDR3aa: CASSLAGSSGRARYEQYF

d_gene: -
abundance: -
j_gene: TRBJ2-2
v_gene: TRBV19
CDR3nt: TGTGCCAGTAGTATCGTAGGGAACACCGGGGAGCTGTTTTTT
CDR3aa: CASSIVGNTGELFF

d_gene: TRBD1
abundance: -
j_gene: TRBJ2-3
v_gene: TRBV28
CDR3nt: TGTGCCAGCAGAGACAGGGCTAGCACAGATACGCAGTATTTT
CDR3aa: CASRDRASTDTQYF

d_gene: -
abundance: -
j_gene: TRBJ2-2
v_gene: TRBV6-5
CDR3nt: TGTGCCAGCAGCCCAAACGTCCCGAACACCGGGGAGCTGTTTTTT
CDR3aa: CASSPNVPNTGELFF

d_gene: -
abundance: once
j_gene: TRBJ2-1
v_gene: TRBV27
CDR3nt: TGTGCCAGCATCCCCTTCACCAAGGTGGCTAGCGAGCGCAGGGAGCAGTTCTTC
CDR3aa: CASIPFTKVASERREQFF

d_gene: -
abundance: -
j_gene: TRBJ2-2
v_gene: TRBV29-1
CDR3nt: TGCAGCGTTGATTCAGGGGGGAGAACCGGGGAGCTGTTTTTT
CDR3aa: CSVDSGGRTGELFF

d_gene: TRBD2
abundance: -
j_gene: TRBJ2-7
v_gene: TRBV2
CDR3nt: TGTGCCAGCAGTGAGTGGGGACTAGCGAATGAGCCCTACGAGCAGTACTTC
CDR3aa: CASSEWGLANEPYEQYF

d_gene: -
abundance: -
j_gene: TRBJ1-2
v_gene: TRBV28
CDR3nt: TGTGCCAGCAGCACGGACCCCTTGGCTAACTATGGCTACACCTTC
CDR3aa: CASSTDPLANYGYTF

d_gene: TRBD1
abundance: -
j_gene: TRBJ2-3
v_gene: TRBV5-1
CDR3nt: TGCGCCAGCAGCCAAGGTGGGGACAGGGTTCTATCAGATACGCAGTATTTT
CDR3aa: CASSQGGDRVLSDTQYF

d_gene: -
abundance: -
j_gene: TRBJ2-3
v_gene: TRBV9
CDR3nt: TGTGCCAGCAGCGGGACAGTGTCGTCAGATACGCAGTATTTT
CDR3aa: CASSGTVSSDTQYF

d_gene: TRBD2
abundance: -
j_gene: TRBJ2-1
v_gene: TRBV7-9
CDR3nt: TGTGCCAGCAGGTCTAGCGGGAGGGCCGGGAATGAGCAGTTCTTC
CDR3aa: CASRSSGRAGNEQFF

d_gene: -
abundance: -
j_gene: TRBJ1-4
v_gene: TRBV15
CDR3nt: TGTGCCACCAGCACAACAGGGTTTGGGGAAAAACTGTTTTTT
CDR3aa: CATSTTGFGEKLFF

d_gene: TRBD2
abundance: -
j_gene: TRBJ2-1
v_gene: TRBV30
CDR3nt: TGTGCCTGGAGTGTACTCGCGGGAGGCTACAATGAGCAGTTCTTC
CDR3aa: CAWSVLAGGYNEQFF

d_gene: -
abundance: once
j_gene: TRBJ2-1
v_gene: TRBV27
CDR3nt: TGTGCCAGCAGCCCCACCTCCTACAATGAGCAGTTCTTC
CDR3aa: CASSPTSYNEQFF

d_gene: -
abundance: -
j_gene: TRBJ1-1
v_gene: TRBV15
CDR3nt: TGTGCCACCAGCAGAGATCCCCTGAGCACTGAAGCTTTCTTT
CDR3aa: CATSRDPLSTEAFF

d_gene: TRBD1
abundance: -
j_gene: TRBJ2-3
v_gene: TRBV11-2
CDR3nt: TGTGCCAGCAGCTTGATCCCCGGGGACAGGGTCACAGATACGCAGTATTTT
CDR3aa: CASSLIPGDRVTDTQYF

d_gene: TRBD1
abundance: -
j_gene: TRBJ1-5
v_gene: TRBV7-2
CDR3nt: TGTGCCAGCAGCCGAACAGGGGGCGCGGGTCAGCCCCAGCATTTT
CDR3aa: CASSRTGGAGQPQHF

d_gene: -
abundance: -
j_gene: TRBJ2-1
v_gene: TRBV7-9
CDR3nt: TGTGCCAGCAGCGGCAACAATGAGCAGTTCTTC
CDR3aa: CASSGNNEQFF

d_gene: -
abundance: once
j_gene: TRBJ2-7
v_gene: TRBV7-8
CDR3nt: TGTGCCAGCAGCTTAGTGGTGGTCGCCCAGGGCGAGCAGTACTTC
CDR3aa: CASSLVVVAQGEQYF

d_gene: -
abundance: -
j_gene: TRBJ2-1
v_gene: TRBV5-1
CDR3nt: TGCGCCAGCAGCTGGCCGGGTAATGAGCAGTTCTTC
CDR3aa: CASSWPGNEQFF

d_gene: TRBD1
abundance: -
j_gene: TRBJ1-1
v_gene: TRBV6-1
CDR3nt: TGTGCCAGCAGGGTACAGGGGTTGAACACTGAAGCTTTCTTT
CDR3aa: CASRVQGLNTEAFF

d_gene: -
abundance: -
j_gene: TRBJ2-7
v_gene: TRBV18
CDR3nt: TGTGCCAGCTCACCACGCCCAGGGATCTACGAGCAGTACTTC
CDR3aa: CASSPRPGIYEQYF

d_gene: -
abundance: -
j_gene: TRBJ2-5
v_gene: TRBV5-1
CDR3nt: TGCGCCAGCAGCGATGGTGGGGGGCGAGAGACCCAGTACTTC
CDR3aa: CASSDGGGRETQYF

d_gene: TRBD1
abundance: -
j_gene: TRBJ1-5
v_gene: TRBV6-1
CDR3nt: TGTGCCAGCAGTGAAACTCCGGGACAGGGCAATCAGCCCCAGCATTTT
CDR3aa: CASSETPGQGNQPQHF

d_gene: TRBD2
abundance: -
j_gene: TRBJ2-5
v_gene: TRBV29-1
CDR3nt: TGCAGCGTTGAAGGGAGTGATTGGCGCGGGAGGGCCCCCGAAGAAGAGACCCAGTACTTC
CDR3aa: CSVEGSDWRGRAPEEETQYF

d_gene: TRBD1
abundance: -
j_gene: TRBJ2-1
v_gene: TRBV6-5
CDR3nt: TGTGCCAGCAGTCACGGACAGGGCGCTATTGCGATGCAGTTCTTC
CDR3aa: CASSHGQGAIAMQFF

d_gene: TRBD2
abundance: -
j_gene: TRBJ2-7
v_gene: TRBV11-2
CDR3nt: TGTGCCAGCAGCCGCAGCAGCGGGGGGGACTACGAGCAGTACTTC
CDR3aa: CASSRSSGGDYEQYF

d_gene: -
abundance: once
j_gene: TRBJ2-5
v_gene: TRBV18
CDR3nt: TGTGCCAGCTCACCCAACCGGGACAACCGCCCGGGAGAGACCCAGTACTTC
CDR3aa: CASSPNRDNRPGETQYF

d_gene: TRBD2
abundance: -
j_gene: TRBJ2-1
v_gene: TRBV4-2
CDR3nt: TGTGCCAGCAGCCGTCACGTACTAGCGGGAGATTATGGTGAGCAGTTCTTC
CDR3aa: CASSRHVLAGDYGEQFF

d_gene: -
abundance: -
j_gene: TRBJ1-2
v_gene: TRBV27
CDR3nt: TGTGCCAGCAGTTCCCGGGGAGCCTATGGCTACACCTTC
CDR3aa: CASSSRGAYGYTF

d_gene: -
abundance: -
j_gene: TRBJ1-2
v_gene: TRBV2
CDR3nt: TGTGCCAGCCGGACAGAGTACTATGGCTACACCTTC
CDR3aa: CASRTEYYGYTF

d_gene: -
abundance: -
j_gene: TRBJ1-1
v_gene: TRBV5-4
CDR3nt: TGTGCCAGCAGCCGTAACACTGAAGCTTTCTTT
CDR3aa: CASSRNTEAFF

d_gene: -
abundance: once
j_gene: TRBJ1-5
v_gene: TRBV6-1
CDR3nt: TGTGCCACCCGGGGCGGCAATCAGCCCCAGCATTTT
CDR3aa: CATRGGNQPQHF

d_gene: -
abundance: -
j_gene: TRBJ1-1
v_gene: TRBV11-1
CDR3nt: TGTGCCAGCAGCCCTCCCAGCAGGCTTTCTGAAGCTTTCTTT
CDR3aa: CASSPPSRLSEAFF

d_gene: -
abundance: -
j_gene: TRBJ2-6
v_gene: TRBV28
CDR3nt: TGTGCCAGCAGTTTATTTCTCCTAGGGGGGGCTGGGGCCAACGTCCTGACTTTC
CDR3aa: CASSLFLLGGAGANVLTF

d_gene: -
abundance: -
j_gene: TRBJ2-1
v_gene: TRBV5-1
CDR3nt: TGCGCCAGCTCCAACCGGTCAGGCTCCTACAATGAGCAGTTCTTC
CDR3aa: CASSNRSGSYNEQFF

d_gene: -
abundance: -
j_gene: TRBJ2-1
v_gene: TRBV5-6
CDR3nt: TGTGCCAGCAGCCTGGGGCTACAGGGACCCTCCTACAATGAGCAGTTCTTC
CDR3aa: CASSLGLQGPSYNEQFF

d_gene: -
abundance: -
j_gene: TRBJ2-6
v_gene: TRBV11-3
CDR3nt: TGTGCCAGCAGCTTAGACAGTCTTGGGGCCTCTGGGGCCAACGTCCTGACTTTC
CDR3aa: CASSLDSLGASGANVLTF

d_gene: -
abundance: -
j_gene: TRBJ2-7
v_gene: TRBV4-3
CDR3nt: TGCGCCAGCAGCCAAGAATCCGCGGTGGGCTACGAGCAGTACTTC
CDR3aa: CASSQESAVGYEQYF

d_gene: TRBD2
abundance: -
j_gene: TRBJ2-1
v_gene: TRBV27
CDR3nt: TGTGCCAGCAGCTCCCCTAGCGGGAGGGCCGTTACCTACAATGAGCAGTTCTTC
CDR3aa: CASSSPSGRAVTYNEQFF